These 8 T cell receptor beta chains were all obtained from the same sample, sequenced in a study of blood T cell repertoires in COVID-19. Clones were read by immunoSEQ multiplex PCR, and TCRdb kept only the in-frame ones, dropping some. The sample records about 330,000 clones, 85% to 90% being singletons. Sequenced: peripheral blood. These receptors all stem from a woman between 50 and 59 years old with active or convalescent COVID-19.

The rearrangement links TRBV7-2 to TRBJ2-3; D may be TRBD1 (6 bases). CDR1 and CDR2 from the germline V gene are SGHTA and FQGNSA. CDR3 length: 17 residues. V shed 5 bases and J shed 6 bases, with 24 bases lying between them. DNA of the CDR3: TGTGCCAGCAGCCCTCGAGGGGGATCTTCGGGCCCGGATACGCAGTATTTT. This translates into CASSPRGGSSGPDTQYF. Filled out from reference TRBV7-2 and TRBJ2-3, the complete variable domain reads GAGVSQSPSNKVTEKGKDVELRCDPISGHTALYWYRQSLGQGLEFLIYFQGNSAPDKSGLPSDRFSAERTGGSVSTLTIQRTQQEDSAVYLCASSPRGGSSGPDTQYFGPGTRLTVL.

The chain couples TRBV27 to TRBJ1-1; TRBD1 is a possible D gene (5 bases). Trimming left V 5 bases short and J 1 base short, with 14 bases between. Germline V lookup: CDR1 MNHEY, CDR2 SMNVEV (reference sequence). The CDR3 covers 15 residues. The CDR3 is CASSAIGATNTEAFF. The CDR3 coding sequence is TGTGCCAGCAGTGCCATAGGGGCGACGAACACTGAAGCTTTCTTT.

This clone has just a few counts. The chain carries TRBV30 and TRBJ2-7, with a tentative D call TRBD1 (6 bases). The CDR3 extends over 14 amino acids. V lost 2 bases, J lost 1 base, and 12 bases lay in between. The germline CDR1 and CDR2 sequences are GTSNPN and SVGIG (reference sequence). CDR3 nucleotides: TGTGCCTGGAGTCGTCTACAGGGATCCTACGAGCAGTACTTC. It yields the protein CAWSRLQGSYEQYF.

DNA for the CDR3: TGTGCCAGCAGCTTAGACAGGCTATTCACCGGGGAGCTGTTTTTT. Protein: CASSLDRLFTGELFF. The gene calls are TRBV7-2 and TRBJ2-2, with a possible D match to TRBD1 (5 bases). V was clipped by 1 base and J by 4 bases, with 10 bases between them. In germline, CDR1 is SGHTA, CDR2 FQGNSA. CDR3 length: 15 amino acids.

The sample holds one count of this clone. V usage is TRBV4-3 and J usage is TRBJ2-2; a possible D gene is TRBD1 (5 bases). There are 16 residues in the CDR3. Germline CDR1 and CDR2: LGHNA and YSLEER. V lost 0 bases and J lost 9, with 17 bases in between. As DNA, the CDR3 is TGCGCCAGCAGCCAAGATCAACAGGCCGGTTTGAGGGAGCTGTTTTTT. Its translation is CASSQDQQAGLRELFF.

DNA for the CDR3: TGTGCCAGCAGCTTTCAGGGGCCCGCCACAGATACGCAGTATTTT. Protein sequence: CASSFQGPATDTQYF. The rearrangement joins TRBV5-4 to TRBJ2-3; possible D gene TRBD1, 6 bases. The V gene's germline CDR1 is SGHNT and CDR2 YYREEE (reference sequence). CDR3 length: 15 residues. V was cut by 2 bases and J by 2 bases, with 12 bases left in between.

The chain links TRBV6-5 to TRBJ2-1; 7 bases agree with TRBD2. The V and J ends lost 6 bases and 7 bases, in that order; junction bases with no gene match: 12. CDR3 length equals 15 residues. Germline V gene sequence: CDR1 MNHEY, CDR2 SVGAGI. CDR3 coding DNA: TGTGCCAGCAGAACGGGGACTAAGGCTTTGAATGAGCAGTTCTTC. It is translated as CASRTGTKALNEQFF.

The rearrangement uses TRBV15 and TRBJ2-7; 7 positions match TRBD1. The germline gives CDR1 LNHNV, CDR2 YYDKDF (reference sequence). J was trimmed by 6 bases and V by 0 bases; bases with no gene match: 5. The CDR3 runs to 14 residues. CDR3 sequence reads: CATSRDDRAGEQYF. CDR3 coding DNA: TGTGCCACCAGCAGAGATGACAGGGCTGGCGAGCAGTACTTC.